This is a list of T cell receptor beta chains from one sample in a study of STAT5B mutations in CD4+ large granular lymphocyte leukemia. Profiling relied on immunoSEQ multiplex PCR, and the TCRdb table lists in-frame clones only, not all of them. The sample shows just under 35,000 clones, about 70% of them seen only once. The material sequenced was CD4+ T cells from blood buffy coats. The receptors were gathered from a human donor in good health. The CDR3 runs from the conserved cysteine through the conserved F or W.

CASGSGRGYEQYF	TRBV6-1	TRBJ2-7
CASSLPGPSYGYTF	TRBV7-2	TRBJ1-2
CASRAGTGVTDTQYF	TRBV27	TRBJ2-3
CASSRQGGLNTEAFF	TRBV18	TRBJ1-1
CASSQEPSGTGINEQFF	TRBV4-3	TRBJ2-1
CASSPPVGSEAFF	TRBV18	TRBJ1-1
CASSRLGQNYGYTF	TRBV5-1	TRBJ1-2
CASSLGTGKNSPLHF	TRBV7-9	TRBJ1-6
CASSAIDSNYGYTF	TRBV19	TRBJ1-2
CASRSLGNSPLHF	TRBV6-5	TRBJ1-6
CASRDRARYEQYF	TRBV6-1	TRBJ2-7
CASTDRITEAFF	TRBV6-5	TRBJ1-1
CASSLPGTNTGELFF	TRBV28	TRBJ2-2
CASSPAGTSVNEQFF	TRBV7-2	TRBJ2-1
CASSLYGADTQYF	TRBV5-6	TRBJ2-3
CASSDLSGGKKETQYF	TRBV19	TRBJ2-5
CASSEAARSNYNEQFF	TRBV6-1	TRBJ2-1
CASSEPPAGVANQPQHF	TRBV2	TRBJ1-5
CASSFSGGELFF	TRBV11-2	TRBJ2-2
CASSLAPQGANTEAFF	TRBV5-1	TRBJ1-1
CASSPGRQESTEAFF	TRBV18	TRBJ1-1
CASSPLSSGGAVYNEQFF	TRBV18	TRBJ2-1
CASARDGNTIYF	TRBV12-5	TRBJ1-3
CASSPTGGNGYTF	TRBV5-1	TRBJ1-2
CASSIQGEGTEAFF	TRBV7-3	TRBJ1-1
CASSVITGGANYGYTF	TRBV7-8	TRBJ1-2
CASSTQRRAETYEQYF	TRBV21-1	TRBJ2-7
CASSPGSATNEKLFF	TRBV18	TRBJ1-4
CASSPRQGSWTEAFF	TRBV4-1	TRBJ1-1
CAISAAGQVHTGELFF	TRBV10-3	TRBJ2-2
CASRQGNQPQHF	TRBV2	TRBJ1-5
CASSLGQYNQPQHF	TRBV27	TRBJ1-5
CASSQVHSGASTDTQYF	TRBV4-3	TRBJ2-3
CATSSSHGGLYGYTF	TRBV15	TRBJ1-2
CASSSQGELNTGELFF	TRBV5-1	TRBJ2-2
CASSLRRGTLGTDTQYF	TRBV13	TRBJ2-3
CASSPSGVLVNQPQHF	TRBV7-2	TRBJ1-5
CASSLSGGLRTEAFF	TRBV7-3	TRBJ1-1
CASSLRENTEAFF	TRBV7-9	TRBJ1-1
CASSRGAEDTQYF	TRBV2	TRBJ2-3
CASSTDRVSAEAFF	TRBV6-1	TRBJ1-1
CAISDSTGGSNEKLFF	TRBV10-3	TRBJ1-4
CASSLAEDTGELFF	TRBV5-1	TRBJ2-2
CASSLYTASRNQPQHF	TRBV5-6	TRBJ1-5
CASSYSPAYEQYF	TRBV6-6	TRBJ2-7
CASSRSTGLNTEAFF	TRBV7-3	TRBJ1-1
CASQTAAGEQFF	TRBV28	TRBJ2-1